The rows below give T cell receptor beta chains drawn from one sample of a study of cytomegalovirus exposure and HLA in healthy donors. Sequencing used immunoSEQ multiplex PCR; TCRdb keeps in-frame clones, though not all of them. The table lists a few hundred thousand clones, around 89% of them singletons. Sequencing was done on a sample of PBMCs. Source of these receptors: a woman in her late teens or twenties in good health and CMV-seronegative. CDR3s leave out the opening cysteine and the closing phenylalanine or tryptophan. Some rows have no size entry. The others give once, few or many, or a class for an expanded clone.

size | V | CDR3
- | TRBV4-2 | ASSQDTGGLAGIYEQY
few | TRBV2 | ASGGNEQF
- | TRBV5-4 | ASSSGGSGANVLT
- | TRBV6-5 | ASTSDRASKNIQY
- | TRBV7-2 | ASSRPQRGPSYEQY
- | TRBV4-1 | ASSQETGSGQPQH
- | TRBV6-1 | ASSELAGGPYNEQF
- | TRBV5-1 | ASTLSSSASTQQY
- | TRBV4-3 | ASSPRPGYNEQF
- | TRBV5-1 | ASSSWTGDYEQY
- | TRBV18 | ASSPGTGGDTQY
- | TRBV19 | ASMAPPGQGSFTFPGELF
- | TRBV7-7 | ASSRGVTPAQTDTQY
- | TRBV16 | ASSADRLFEAF
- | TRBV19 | ASSYHRQGAGGANVLT
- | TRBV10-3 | AISDPGTHTEAF
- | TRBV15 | ATSRVGGLLDNEQF
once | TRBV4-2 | ASSQVLTGRDGYT
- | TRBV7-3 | ASSLIASGTVRQY
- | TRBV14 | ASSQEVKAEEKRQGSFYEQY
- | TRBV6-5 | ASSYLLAGSYNEQF
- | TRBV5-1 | ASSLGGQIYEQY
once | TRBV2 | ASSGQGTGELF
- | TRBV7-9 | ASSFSGRVYGYT
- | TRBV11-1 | ASSPKGQGDYGYT
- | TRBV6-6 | ASSPTFPQNIQY